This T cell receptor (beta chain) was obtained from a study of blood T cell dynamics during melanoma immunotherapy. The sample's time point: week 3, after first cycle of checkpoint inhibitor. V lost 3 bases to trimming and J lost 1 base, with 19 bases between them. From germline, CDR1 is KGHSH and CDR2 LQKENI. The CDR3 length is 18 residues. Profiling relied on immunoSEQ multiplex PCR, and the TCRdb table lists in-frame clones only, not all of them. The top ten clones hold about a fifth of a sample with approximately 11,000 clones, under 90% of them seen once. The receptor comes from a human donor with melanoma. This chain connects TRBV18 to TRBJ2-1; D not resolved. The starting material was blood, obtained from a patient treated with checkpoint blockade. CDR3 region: CASSPNFDTPPSYNEQFF. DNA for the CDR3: TGTGCCAGCTCACCTAATTTCGACACCCCCCCGTCCTACAATGAGCAGTTCTTC.